These 5 T cell receptor beta chains were all obtained from the same sample, sequenced in a study of blood T cell repertoires in COVID-19. Using immunoSEQ multiplex PCR, the repertoire was profiled, and TCRdb retains in-frame clones only, with some absent. The sample yields about 180,000 clones, about 83% seen once. The specimen sequenced was peripheral blood. These receptor sequences come from a woman in her seventies with COVID-19, enrolled during active disease.

This chain links TRBV5-1 with TRBJ2-1; 13 bases line up with TRBD2. CDR1 is SGHRS, CDR2 YFSETQ, per germline. The CDR3 sequence is 15 residues long. J was trimmed by 7 bases and V by 3 bases; bases with no gene match: 4. Here the CDR3 DNA reads TGCGCCAGCAGCTGGACTAGCGGGAGTATTAATGAGCAGTTCTTC. It codes for CASSWTSGSINEQFF. Full variable domain (missing parts from reference TRBV5-1 and TRBJ2-1): KAGVTQTPRYLIKTRGQQVTLSCSPISGHRSVSWYQQTPGQGLQFLFEYFSETQRNKGNFPGRFSGRQFSNSRSEMNVSTLELGDSALYLCASSWTSGSINEQFFGPGTRLTVL.

The chain has TRBV19 and TRBJ1-1; D might be TRBD1 (6 bases). This CDR3 contains 15 residues. Germline CDR1 is LNHDA and CDR2 is SQIVND (reference sequence). V lost 6 bases, J lost 5 bases, and 19 bases lay in between. The CDR3 sequence: CASSRIGQGFTEAFF. The CDR3 coding sequence is TGTGCCAGTAGCCGTATTGGGCAGGGGTTTACTGAAGCTTTCTTT. The variable domain in full, completed from reference TRBV19 and TRBJ1-1, reads DGGITQSPKYLFRKEGQNVTLSCEQNLNHDAMYWYRQDPGQGLRLIYYSQIVNDFQKGDIAEGYSVSREKKESFPLTVTSAQKNPTAFYLCASSRIGQGFTEAFFGQGTRLTVV.

This chain uses TRBV2 with TRBJ2-3; D is ambiguous. The CDR3 has 11 residues. V was cut by 5 bases and J by 8 bases, with 8 bases left in between. Germline lookup yields CDR1 SNHLY and CDR2 FYNNEI. CDR3 nucleotide sequence: TGTGCCAGCAGTCCCATCGGTACGCAGTATTTT. This encodes CASSPIGTQYF.

This chain uses TRBV28 with TRBJ2-2; D uncertain. There are 15 residues in the CDR3. CDR1 and CDR2 (germline): MDHEN, SYDVKM. Trimming cost V 1 base and J 7 bases, with 13 bases left between them. The DNA for the CDR3 is TGTGCCAGCAGTTTATTACCTATGCGAAACGGGGAGCTGTTTTTT. It specifies CASSLLPMRNGELFF.

The rearrangement joins TRBV28 to TRBJ1-2; TRBD1 aligns across 7 bases. V dropped 5 bases and J dropped 4; count of bases not matched to a gene: 7. The CDR3 is made up of 14 amino acids. From germline, CDR1 is MDHEN and CDR2 SYDVKM. CDR3 sequence reads: CASSVRQGAYGYTF. CDR3 coding DNA: TGTGCCAGCAGTGTTCGACAGGGCGCCTATGGCTACACCTTC.